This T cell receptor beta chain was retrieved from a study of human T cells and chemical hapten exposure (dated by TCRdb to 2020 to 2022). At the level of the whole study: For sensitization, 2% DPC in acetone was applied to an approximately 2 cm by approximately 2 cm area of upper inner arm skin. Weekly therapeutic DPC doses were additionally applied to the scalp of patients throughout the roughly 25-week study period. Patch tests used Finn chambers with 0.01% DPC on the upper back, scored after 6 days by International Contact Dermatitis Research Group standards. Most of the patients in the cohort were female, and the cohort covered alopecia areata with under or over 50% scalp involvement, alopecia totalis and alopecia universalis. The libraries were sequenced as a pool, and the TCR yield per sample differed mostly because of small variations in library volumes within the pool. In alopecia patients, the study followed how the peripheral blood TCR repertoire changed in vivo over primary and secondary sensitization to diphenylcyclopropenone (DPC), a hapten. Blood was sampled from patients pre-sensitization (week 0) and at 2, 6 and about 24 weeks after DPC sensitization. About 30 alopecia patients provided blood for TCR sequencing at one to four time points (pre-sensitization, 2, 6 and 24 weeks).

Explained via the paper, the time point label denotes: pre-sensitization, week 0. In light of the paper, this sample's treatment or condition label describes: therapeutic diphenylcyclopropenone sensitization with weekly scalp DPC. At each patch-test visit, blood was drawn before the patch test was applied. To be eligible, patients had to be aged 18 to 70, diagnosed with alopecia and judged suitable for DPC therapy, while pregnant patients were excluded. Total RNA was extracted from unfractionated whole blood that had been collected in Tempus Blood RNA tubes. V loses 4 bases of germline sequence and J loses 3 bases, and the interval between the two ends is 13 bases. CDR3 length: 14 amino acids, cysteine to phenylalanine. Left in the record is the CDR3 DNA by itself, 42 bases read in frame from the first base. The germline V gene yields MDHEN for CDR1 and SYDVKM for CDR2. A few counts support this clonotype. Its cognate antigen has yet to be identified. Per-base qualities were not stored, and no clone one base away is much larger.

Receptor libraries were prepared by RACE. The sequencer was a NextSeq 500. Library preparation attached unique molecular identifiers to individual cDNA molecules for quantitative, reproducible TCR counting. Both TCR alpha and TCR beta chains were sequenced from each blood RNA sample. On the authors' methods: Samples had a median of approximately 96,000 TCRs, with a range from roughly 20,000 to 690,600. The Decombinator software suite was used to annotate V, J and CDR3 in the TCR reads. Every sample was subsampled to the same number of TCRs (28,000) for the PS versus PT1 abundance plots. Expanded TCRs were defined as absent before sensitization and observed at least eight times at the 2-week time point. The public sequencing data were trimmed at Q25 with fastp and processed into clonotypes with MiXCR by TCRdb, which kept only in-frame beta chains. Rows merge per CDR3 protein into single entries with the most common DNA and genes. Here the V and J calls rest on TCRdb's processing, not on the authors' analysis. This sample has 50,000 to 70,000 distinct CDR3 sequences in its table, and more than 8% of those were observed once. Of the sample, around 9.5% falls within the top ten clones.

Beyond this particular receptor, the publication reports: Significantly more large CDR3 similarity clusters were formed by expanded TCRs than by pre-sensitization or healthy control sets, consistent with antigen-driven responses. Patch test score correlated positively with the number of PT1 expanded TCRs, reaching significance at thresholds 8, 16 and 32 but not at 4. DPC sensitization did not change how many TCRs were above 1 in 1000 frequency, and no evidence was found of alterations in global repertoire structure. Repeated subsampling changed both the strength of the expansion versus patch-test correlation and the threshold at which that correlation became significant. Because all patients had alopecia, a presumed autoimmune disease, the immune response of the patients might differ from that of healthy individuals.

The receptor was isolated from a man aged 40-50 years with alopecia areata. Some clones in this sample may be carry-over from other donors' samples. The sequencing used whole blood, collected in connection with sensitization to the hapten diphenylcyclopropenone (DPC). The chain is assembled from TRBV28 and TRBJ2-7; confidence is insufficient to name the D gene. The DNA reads TGTGCCAGCAGTTCCGTCGGAACCCGCTACGAGCAGTACTTC. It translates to CASSSVGTRYEQYF.